One T cell receptor (beta chain) is described in this entry. Original handling: Reference gene primer amplification in the assay estimated nucleated cell counts. Some clones are missing from TCRdb's copy, which holds only in-frame ones; the method was immunoSEQ multiplex PCR. V and J calls and clone size are given by that table; D and trimming were obtained from the DNA. The profile covers tens of thousands of clones, with around 87% appearing a single time and 5.3% taken by the ten largest. This sample was included in a study of blood T cell repertoires in COVID-19. Across the whole study: The samples span acute and convalescent COVID-19 from the United States, Italy and Spain.

With 6 bases removed from V and 4 bases from J, the gap between germline ends came to 12 bases. The CDR3 runs 13 residues. The chain combines TRBV12-3 or TRBV12-4 with TRBJ1-2; D gene ambiguous. This sequence was found in a man over 45 with acute or convalescent COVID-19. Sequencing was carried out using peripheral blood. CDR3 nucleotide sequence: TGTGCCAGCAGCCAAACACCTTTCTATGGCTACACCTTC. Its protein is CASSQTPFYGYTF.